This entry lists 12 T cell receptor beta chains sequenced from one sample in a study of CD8 T cell repertoires and HIV-1 epitope variants. Libraries were prepared by immunoSEQ multiplex PCR; TCRdb keeps only in-frame clonotypes and omits some of them. The table records about 5,900 clones, roughly 70% of them present only once. Antigens for these TCRs are unknown. The sequencing sample was made of cultured CD8+ T cells derived from PBMCs. These receptor sequences come from a male donor with HIV.

J is TRBJ1-1 and V is TRBV13; 12 nucleotides agree with TRBD1. CDR1 is PRHDT, CDR2 FYEKMQ, per germline (reference sequence). The CDR3 is 15 amino acids. The V segment lost 4 bases and the J segment 4 bases; nucleotides outside the gene matches: 4. DNA for the CDR3: TGTGCCAGCAGCTCGGGACAGGGGGCGGGCACTGAAGCTTTCTTT. This translates into CASSSGQGAGTEAFF.

V gene TRBV4-3 combines with J gene TRBJ1-4; 9 positions agree with TRBD1. Looked up from germline, CDR1 is LGHNA and CDR2 is YSLEER. The CDR3 length is 16 residues. V gave up 1 base and J gave up 5 bases; unmatched junction bases: 5. CDR3 protein: CASSQVPTGGNEKLFF. CDR3 in DNA: TGCGCCAGCAGCCAAGTACCGACAGGGGGAAATGAAAAACTGTTTTTT.

The chain has TRBV6-5 and TRBJ2-7; 9 nucleotides align to TRBD2. CDR3 length: 13 residues. Per germline, CDR1 MNHEY and CDR2 SVGAGI. The ends lost 3 bases at V and 4 bases at J; junction bases unmatched: 1. CDR3 protein: CASSYAGGYEQYF. The CDR3 bases are TGTGCCAGCAGTTATGCGGGAGGGTACGAGCAGTACTTC.

The chain links TRBV7-9 to TRBJ2-5; perhaps TRBD2 as D (6 bases). Germline V gives CDR1 SEHNR, CDR2 FQNEAQ (reference sequence). Between the trimmed V and J ends, which lost 2 bases and 4 bases, there was a span of 11 bases. The CDR3 has 14 amino acids. Written as DNA, the CDR3 is TGTGCCAGCAGCTTAAGCGGGCCGGGAGAGACCCAGTACTTC. This encodes CASSLSGPGETQYF.

This clone was found a few times. The J gene is TRBJ1-1, the V gene TRBV7-2; D gene uncertain. V was pared by 3 bases and J by 6 bases, with 8 bases between. CDR1 and CDR2 from the germline V gene are SGHTA and FQGNSA. There are 12 residues in the CDR3. The CDR3 sequence: CASSLGNPEAFF. CDR3 coding DNA: TGTGCCAGCAGCTTGGGTAACCCTGAAGCTTTCTTT.

V and J are TRBV9 and TRBJ1-2; D ambiguous. Trimming took off 4 bases at V and 4 bases at J, with 17 bases between the two ends. The length of the CDR3 is 15 residues. Germline V gene sequence: CDR1 SGDLS, CDR2 YYNGEE. This CDR3 is CASSTPDGVFYGYTF. CDR3 DNA sequence: TGTGCCAGCAGCACCCCGGACGGGGTATTCTATGGCTACACCTTC.

CDR3 amino acids: CASSPSWGSYEQYF. In DNA, the CDR3 is TGTGCCAGCAGTCCCAGTTGGGGGTCCTACGAGCAGTACTTC. The chain employs TRBV6-5 and TRBJ2-7; D may correspond to TRBD1 or TRBD2 (5 bases each). V lost 5 bases and J 1 base, leaving 12 bases between the germline ends. The germline CDR1 and CDR2 sequences are MNHEY and SVGAGI. CDR3 length equals 14 residues.

The V gene is TRBV13, the J gene TRBJ2-4, with D unclear. V lost 5 bases to trimming and J lost 0 bases, with 17 bases between them. In germline, CDR1 is PRHDT, CDR2 FYEKMQ (reference sequence). This CDR3 has 17 residues. The CDR3 here is CASSITRPTLAKNIQYF. The CDR3 region has the DNA TGTGCCAGCAGCATAACCCGGCCTACACTAGCCAAAAACATTCAGTACTTC.

Regarding this clone: At one boundary the junction diverges from the germline segment, which might be a read error. The J gene is TRBJ1-2, the V gene TRBV5-4; TRBD1 matches at 10 bases. CDR1 SGHNT and CDR2 YYREEE come from the germline V gene (reference sequence). CDR3 length: 14 amino acids. The CDR3 DNA is TGTGCCAGCAGCGATCCCGGGACAGGGGTCCTCGGTGCCTTC. Protein sequence: CASSDPGTGVLGAF.

The V call is TRBV10-3, the J call TRBJ2-7; 9 nucleotides match TRBD1. From germline, CDR1 is ENHRY and CDR2 SYGVKD. The CDR3 is 14 residues long. V was pared by 6 bases and J by 1 base, with 4 bases of the junction left unmatched. CDR3 sequence reads: CAIRPGTGSYEQYF. The CDR3 DNA is TGTGCCATCAGACCCGGGACAGGGTCCTACGAGCAGTACTTC.

This clone was counted only a few times. The J gene is TRBJ1-5, the V gene TRBV5-4; D ambiguous. Germline-derived CDR1 and CDR2 are SGHNT and YYREEE (reference sequence). The CDR3 sequence is 13 residues long. Trimming removed 3 bases at V and 4 bases at J, with 8 bases between. CDR3 protein: CASSSGSNQPQHF. Written as DNA, the CDR3 is TGTGCCAGCAGCTCGGGCTCTAATCAGCCCCAGCATTTT.

The chain links TRBV15 to TRBJ2-3, with 7 bases that match TRBD1. The CDR3 covers 15 residues. Germline lookup yields CDR1 LNHNV and CDR2 YYDKDF (reference sequence). V lost 0 bases to trimming and J lost 0 bases; unmatched junction nucleotides: 0. The DNA for the CDR3 is TGTGCCACCAGCAGAGAGGACAGGAGCACAGATACGCAGTATTTT. This translates into CATSREDRSTDTQYF.